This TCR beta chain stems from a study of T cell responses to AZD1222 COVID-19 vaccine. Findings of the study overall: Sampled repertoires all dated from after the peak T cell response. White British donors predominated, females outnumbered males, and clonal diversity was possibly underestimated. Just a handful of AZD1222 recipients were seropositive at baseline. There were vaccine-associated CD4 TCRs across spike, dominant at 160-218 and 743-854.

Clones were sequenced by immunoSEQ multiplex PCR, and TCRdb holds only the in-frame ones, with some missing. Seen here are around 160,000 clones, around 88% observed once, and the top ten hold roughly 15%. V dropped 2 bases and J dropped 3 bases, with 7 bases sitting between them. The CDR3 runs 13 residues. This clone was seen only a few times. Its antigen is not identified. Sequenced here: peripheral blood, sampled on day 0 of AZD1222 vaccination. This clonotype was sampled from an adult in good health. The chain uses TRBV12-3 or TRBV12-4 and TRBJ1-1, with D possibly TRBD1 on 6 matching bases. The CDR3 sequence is CASSLYRDTEAFF. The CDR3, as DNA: TGTGCCAGCAGTTTATACAGGGACACTGAAGCTTTCTTT.